This T cell receptor beta chain was obtained from a study of cytomegalovirus exposure and HLA in healthy donors. Overall study results and limits: Solely CMV serostatus was available to characterize immune exposure.

It was with 60 Vbeta and 13 Jbeta primers that the PCR ran. TCRdb's copy holds only in-frame clones and misses some; the assay was immunoSEQ multiplex PCR. The repertoire holds under 200,000 clones, roughly 88% seen once, with approximately 9.4% in the top ten. The CDR3 sequence is 15 residues long. CDR1 and CDR2 (germline): SGHVS, FNYEAQ. Trimming took 5 bases from V and 2 from J, leaving 13 bases between them. With regard to this clone: Its target is not known.

The V and J genes are TRBV7-6 and TRBJ2-1, with D possibly TRBD1 on 7 matching bases. The sequence derives from a man between 18 and 35 years old in good health and CMV-seropositive. The sequencing sample was made of PBMCs. The CDR3 reads CASSAEGATYNEQFF. CDR3 coding DNA: TGTGCCAGCAGCGCGGAGGGGGCTACCTACAATGAGCAGTTCTTC.